Following are 13 T cell receptor beta chains from one sample sequenced in a study of T cell responses to AZD1222 COVID-19 vaccine. Sequenced by immunoSEQ multiplex PCR; TCRdb stores in-frame clones only, minus some. The table has approximately 160,000 clones, about 91% seen once. The sample here was peripheral blood, taken on day 0 of AZD1222 vaccination. Source of these receptors: an adult in good health.

This clone has just one count. This chain joins TRBV5-4 and TRBJ2-6, with D hard to call. Trimming took 2 bases from V and 2 from J, leaving 2 bases between them. The CDR3 is 13 amino acids. In germline, CDR1 is SGHNT, CDR2 YYREEE (reference sequence). CDR3 nucleotides: TGTGCCAGCAGCTTAACTGGGGCCAACGTCCTGACTTTC. This translates into CASSLTGANVLTF.

V usage is TRBV10-3 and J usage is TRBJ1-2; no reliable D call. The CDR3 is made up of 12 amino acids. Trimming cost V 4 bases and J 6 bases, with 9 bases left between them. Germline assignment: CDR1 ENHRY and CDR2 SYGVKD. This CDR3 reads CAISVFRDGYTF. The CDR3, as DNA: TGTGCCATCAGTGTATTTAGGGATGGCTACACCTTC.

This chain uses TRBV2 with TRBJ1-2; D may be TRBD1 (6 bases). V was pared by 2 bases and J by 2 bases, with 9 bases between. This CDR3 has 14 amino acids. CDR1 and CDR2 (germline): SNHLY, FYNNEI. CDR3 DNA sequence: TGTGCCAGCAGTGAAAGGGGGATCAACTATGGCTACACCTTC. Its translation is CASSERGINYGYTF.

The V call is TRBV18, the J call TRBJ2-1; D call uncertain. In germline, CDR1 is KGHSH, CDR2 LQKENI. V lost 2 bases and J lost 5, with 13 bases in between. The CDR3 sequence is 15 residues long. CDR3 in DNA: TGTGCCAGCTCACCAGGTCTAGTCTTCGACAATGAGCAGTTCTTC. It codes for CASSPGLVFDNEQFF.

This chain connects TRBV30 to TRBJ2-5; tentative D call: TRBD2 (5 bases). The length of the CDR3 is 12 residues. V was pared by 3 bases and J by 7 bases, with 12 bases between. Germline CDR1 GTSNPN, CDR2 SVGIG (reference sequence). For the CDR3, the DNA is TGTGCCTGGAGGAGCGGCGGCAGGACCCAGTACTTC. It specifies CAWRSGGRTQYF.

The chain has TRBV6-5 and TRBJ2-7; 10 nucleotides line up with TRBD1. The CDR3 length is 15 residues. V gave up 3 bases and J gave up 3 bases; unmatched junction bases: 5. CDR1 MNHEY and CDR2 SVGAGI come from the germline V gene. The CDR3 sequence is CASSYRDRGHYEQYF. The CDR3 DNA follows: TGTGCCAGCAGTTATCGGGACAGGGGACACTACGAGCAGTACTTC.

This chain connects TRBV5-6 to TRBJ1-1; TRBD1 matches at 12 bases. The V gene end was trimmed by 4 bases and the J gene end by 1 base; junction bases not matched to a gene: 5. CDR3 length equals 16 residues. Germline V lookup: CDR1 SGHDT, CDR2 YYEEEE. CDR3 residues: CASSLRDRGRNTEAFF. The CDR3 bases are TGTGCCAGCAGCCTCCGGGACAGGGGGCGGAACACTGAAGCTTTCTTT.

The gene calls are TRBV11-2 and TRBJ1-1; weak D call: TRBD1 (5 bases). Germline lookup yields CDR1 SGHAT and CDR2 FQNNGV. The CDR3 sequence is 14 residues long. Deletions cut 4 bases from V and 5 bases from J, with 14 bases between. CDR3 in DNA: TGTGCCAGCAGCTCGTGGCCGGGACGGACTGAAGCTTTCTTT. Its translation: CASSSWPGRTEAFF.

This chain uses TRBV4-1 with TRBJ2-7; 9 bases are shared with TRBD2. Germline trimming cut 0 bases from V and 4 bases from J; bases unmatched to any gene: 4. Germline V gives CDR1 MGHRA, CDR2 YSYEKL. This CDR3 region has 15 residues. The CDR3 nucleotides read TGCGCCAGCAGCCAAGAAAGTAGCGGGAGATACGAGCAGTACTTC. Encoded protein: CASSQESSGRYEQYF.

This chain links TRBV24-1 with TRBJ1-5; D is unresolved. The CDR3 spans 13 residues. V was clipped by 9 bases and J by 3 bases, with 11 bases between them. CDR1 is KGHDR and CDR2 is SFDVKD in the germline V gene. The CDR3 loop reads CATASYPNQPQHF. As DNA, the CDR3 is TGTGCCACCGCCTCTTACCCCAATCAGCCCCAGCATTTT.

The rearrangement uses TRBV7-2 and TRBJ2-5; 12 bases align to TRBD2. With V trimmed by 4 bases and J by 4 bases, 4 bases remained unmatched. The CDR3 loop spans 15 amino acids. The germline V gene has CDR1 SGHTA and CDR2 FQGNSA. The CDR3 nucleotides read TGTGCCAGCAGCTCCGGACTAGCGGGAAGAGAGACCCAGTACTTC. Its translation is CASSSGLAGRETQYF.

The gene calls are TRBV14 and TRBJ1-3; D is unclear. CDR1 SGHDN and CDR2 FVKESK come from the germline V gene. Trimming took off 4 bases at V and 4 bases at J, with 14 bases between the two ends. The length of the CDR3 is 15 residues. The CDR3 sequence: CASSLNAGFGNTIYF. The CDR3 region has the DNA TGTGCCAGCAGCCTAAACGCGGGGTTCGGAAACACCATATATTTT.

Details on this clone: An end of the junction differs from the germline gene, which may be a read error. The chain links TRBV2 to TRBJ2-3, with D maybe TRBD2 (6 bases). The V gene's germline CDR1 is SNHLY and CDR2 FYNNEI. This CDR3 spans 12 amino acids. In nucleotides, the CDR3 is TGTGCCAGCAGGCTGCTCGCGGGGATCTGCTTTTTT. This codes for CASRLLAGICFF.